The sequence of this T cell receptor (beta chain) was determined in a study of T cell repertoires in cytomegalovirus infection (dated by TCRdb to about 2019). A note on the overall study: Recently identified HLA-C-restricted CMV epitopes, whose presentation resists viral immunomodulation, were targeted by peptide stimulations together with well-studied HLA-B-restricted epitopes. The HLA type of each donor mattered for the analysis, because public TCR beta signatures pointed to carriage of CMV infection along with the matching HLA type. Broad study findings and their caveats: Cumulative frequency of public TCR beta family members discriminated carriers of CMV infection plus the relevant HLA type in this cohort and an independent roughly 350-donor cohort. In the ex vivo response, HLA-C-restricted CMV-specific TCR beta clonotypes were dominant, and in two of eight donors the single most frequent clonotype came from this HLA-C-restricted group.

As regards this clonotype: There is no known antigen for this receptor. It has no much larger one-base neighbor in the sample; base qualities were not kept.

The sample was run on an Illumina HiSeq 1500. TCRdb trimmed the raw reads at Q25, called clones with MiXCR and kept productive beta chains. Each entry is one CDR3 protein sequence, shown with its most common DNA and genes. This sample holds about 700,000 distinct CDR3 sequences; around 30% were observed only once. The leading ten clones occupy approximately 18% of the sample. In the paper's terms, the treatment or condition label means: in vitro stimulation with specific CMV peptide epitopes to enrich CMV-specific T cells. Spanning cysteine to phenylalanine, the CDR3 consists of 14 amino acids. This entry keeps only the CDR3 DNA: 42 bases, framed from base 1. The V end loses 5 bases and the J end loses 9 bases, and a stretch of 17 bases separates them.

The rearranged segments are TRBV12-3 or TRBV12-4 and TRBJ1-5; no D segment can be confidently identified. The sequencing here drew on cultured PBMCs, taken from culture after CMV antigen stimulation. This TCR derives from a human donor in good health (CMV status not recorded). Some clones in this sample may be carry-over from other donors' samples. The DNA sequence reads TGTGCCAGCAGTCCTTTCAGCGGGAGAGGGCCCCAGCATTTT. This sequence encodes CASSPFSGRGPQHF.